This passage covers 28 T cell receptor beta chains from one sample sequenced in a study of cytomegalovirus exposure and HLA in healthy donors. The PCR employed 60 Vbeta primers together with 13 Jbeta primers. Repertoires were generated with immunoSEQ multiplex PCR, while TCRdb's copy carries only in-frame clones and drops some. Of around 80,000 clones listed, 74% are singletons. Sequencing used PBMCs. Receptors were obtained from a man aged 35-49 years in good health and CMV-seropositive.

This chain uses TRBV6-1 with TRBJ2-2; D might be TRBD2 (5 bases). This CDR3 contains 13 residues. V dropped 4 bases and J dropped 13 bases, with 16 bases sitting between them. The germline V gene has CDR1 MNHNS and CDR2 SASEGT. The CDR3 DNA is TGTGCCAGCAGTGGTAGCCGCTCCGCGGGGCTGTTTTTT. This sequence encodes CASSGSRSAGLFF.

CDR3 bases: TGCGCCAGCAGCATAAAGCCAGATACGCAGTATTTT. Residues: CASSIKPDTQYF. The chain is built from TRBV5-1 and TRBJ2-3; D is uncertain. Trimming took 4 bases from V and 4 from J, leaving 7 bases between them. The CDR3 runs to 12 residues. CDR1 and CDR2 from the germline V gene are SGHRS and YFSETQ.

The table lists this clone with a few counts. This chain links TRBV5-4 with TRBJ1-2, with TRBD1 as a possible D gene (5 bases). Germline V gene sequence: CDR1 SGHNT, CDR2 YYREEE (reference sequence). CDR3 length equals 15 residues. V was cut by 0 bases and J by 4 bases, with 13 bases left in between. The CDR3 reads CASSLAGRAAYGYTF. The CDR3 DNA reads TGTGCCAGCAGCTTGGCCGGCAGGGCCGCCTATGGCTACACCTTC.

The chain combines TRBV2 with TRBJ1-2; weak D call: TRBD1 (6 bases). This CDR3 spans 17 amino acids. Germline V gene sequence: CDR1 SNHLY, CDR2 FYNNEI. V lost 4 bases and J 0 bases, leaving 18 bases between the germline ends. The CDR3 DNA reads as TGTGCCAGCAGTGGGCCCGGGACAACCACAACTAACTATGGCTACACCTTC. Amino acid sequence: CASSGPGTTTTNYGYTF.

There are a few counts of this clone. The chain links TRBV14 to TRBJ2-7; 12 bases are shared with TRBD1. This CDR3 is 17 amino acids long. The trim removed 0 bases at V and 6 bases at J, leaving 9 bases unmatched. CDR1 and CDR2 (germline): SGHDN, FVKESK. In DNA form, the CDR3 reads TGTGCCAGCAGCCAAGATCCCGGGACAGGGGGCCTTTTCGAGCAGTACTTC. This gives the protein CASSQDPGTGGLFEQYF.

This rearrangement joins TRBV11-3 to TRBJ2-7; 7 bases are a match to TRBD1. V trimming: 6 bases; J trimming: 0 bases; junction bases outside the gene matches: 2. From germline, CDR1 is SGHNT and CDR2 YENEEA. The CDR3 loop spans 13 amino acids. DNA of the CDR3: TGTGCCAGCAGTCGGGACAGCTCCTACGAGCAGTACTTC. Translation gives CASSRDSSYEQYF. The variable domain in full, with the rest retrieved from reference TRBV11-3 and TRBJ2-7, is EAGVVQSPRYKIIEKKQPVAFWCNPISGHNTLYWYLQNLGQGPELLIRYENEEAVDDSQLPKDRFSAERLKGVDSTLKIQPAELGDSAVYLCASSRDSSYEQYFGPGTRLTVT.

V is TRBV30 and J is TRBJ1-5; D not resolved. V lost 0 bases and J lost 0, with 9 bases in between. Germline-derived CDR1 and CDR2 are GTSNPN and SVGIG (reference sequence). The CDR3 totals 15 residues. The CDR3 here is CAWSVRLNSNQPQHF. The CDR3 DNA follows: TGTGCCTGGAGTGTAAGACTCAATAGCAATCAGCCCCAGCATTTT. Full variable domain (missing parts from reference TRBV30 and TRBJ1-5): SQTIHQWPATLVQPVGSPLSLECTVEGTSNPNLYWYRQAAGRGLQLLFYSVGIGQISSEVPQNLSASRPQDRQFILSSKKLLLSDSGFYLCAWSVRLNSNQPQHFGDGTRLSIL.

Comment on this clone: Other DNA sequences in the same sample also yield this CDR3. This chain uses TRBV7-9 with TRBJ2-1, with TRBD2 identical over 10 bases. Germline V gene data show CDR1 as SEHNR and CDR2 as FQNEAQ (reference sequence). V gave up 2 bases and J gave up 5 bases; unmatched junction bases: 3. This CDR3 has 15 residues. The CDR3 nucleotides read TGTGCCAGCAGCTTACTAGCGGGAGCTAACAATGAGCAGTTCTTC. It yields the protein CASSLLAGANNEQFF. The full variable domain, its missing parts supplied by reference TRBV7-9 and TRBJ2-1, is DTGVSQNPRHKITKRGQNVTFRCDPISEHNRLYWYRQTLGQGPEFLTYFQNEAQLEKSRLLSDRFSAERPKGSFSTLEIQRTEQGDSAMYLCASSLLAGANNEQFFGPGTRLTVL.

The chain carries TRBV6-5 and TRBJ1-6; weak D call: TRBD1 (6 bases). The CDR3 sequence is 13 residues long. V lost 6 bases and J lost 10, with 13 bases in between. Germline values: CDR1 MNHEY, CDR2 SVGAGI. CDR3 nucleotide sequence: TGTGCCAGCAGCCCAGACAGGTCCTCACCCCTCCACTTT. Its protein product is CASSPDRSSPLHF.

CDR3 bases: TGCGCCAGCAGCCTCGTATACGGGGGAACGGGGAGGAACACTGAAGCTTTCTTT. Protein product: CASSLVYGGTGRNTEAFF. This rearrangement joins TRBV4-3 to TRBJ1-1, with D possibly matching TRBD1 (5 bases). Per the germline V gene, CDR1 is LGHNA and CDR2 is YSLEER. V lost 4 bases to trimming and J lost 1 base, with 22 bases between them. The CDR3 is 18 residues long.

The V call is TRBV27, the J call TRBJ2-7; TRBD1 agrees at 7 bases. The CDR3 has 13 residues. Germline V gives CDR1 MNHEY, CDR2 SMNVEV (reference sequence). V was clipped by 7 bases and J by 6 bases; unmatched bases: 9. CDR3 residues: CASTLRQGTEQYF. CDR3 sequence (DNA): TGTGCCAGCACCCTGAGACAGGGAACCGAGCAGTACTTC.

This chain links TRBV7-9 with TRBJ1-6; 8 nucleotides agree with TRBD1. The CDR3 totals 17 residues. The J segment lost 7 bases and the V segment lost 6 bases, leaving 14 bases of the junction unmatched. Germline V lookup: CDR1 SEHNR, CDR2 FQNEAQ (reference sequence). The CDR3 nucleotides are TGTGCCAGCAGAAATGAGGGGTTCGGACAGGGAAATTCACCCCTCCACTTT. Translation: CASRNEGFGQGNSPLHF.

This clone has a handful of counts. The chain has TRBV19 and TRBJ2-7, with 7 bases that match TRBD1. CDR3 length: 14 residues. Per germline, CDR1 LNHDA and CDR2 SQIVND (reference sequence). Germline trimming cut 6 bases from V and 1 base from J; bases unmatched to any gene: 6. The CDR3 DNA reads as TGTGCCAGTAGGTTCCGACAGGGATCCTACGAGCAGTACTTC. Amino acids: CASRFRQGSYEQYF.

CDR3 amino acids: CAWSRDRGSNQPQHF. The DNA of the CDR3 is TGTGCCTGGAGTCGGGACAGGGGCAGCAATCAGCCCCAGCATTTT. The chain joins TRBV30 to TRBJ1-5, with 10 bases matching TRBD1. Losses at the gene ends were 2 bases for V and 1 base for J; bases not matched to a gene: 2. The germline gives CDR1 GTSNPN, CDR2 SVGIG (reference sequence). This CDR3 comprises 15 residues.

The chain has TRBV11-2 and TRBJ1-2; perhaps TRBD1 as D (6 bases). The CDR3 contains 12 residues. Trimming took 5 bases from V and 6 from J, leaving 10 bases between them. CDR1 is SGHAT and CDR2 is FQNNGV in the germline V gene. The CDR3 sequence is CASSHRENGYTF. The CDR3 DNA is TGTGCCAGCAGCCACAGGGAGAATGGCTACACCTTC. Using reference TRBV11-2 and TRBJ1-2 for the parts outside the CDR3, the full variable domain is EAGVAQSPRYKIIEKRQSVAFWCNPISGHATLYWYQQILGQGPKLLIQFQNNGVVDDSQLPKDRFSAERLKGVDSTLKIQPAKLEDSAVYLCASSHRENGYTFGSGTRLTVV.

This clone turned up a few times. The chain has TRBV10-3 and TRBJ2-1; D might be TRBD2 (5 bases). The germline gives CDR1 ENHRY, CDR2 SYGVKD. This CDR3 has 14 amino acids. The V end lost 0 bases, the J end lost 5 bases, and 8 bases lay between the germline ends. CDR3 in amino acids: CAISESKGDNEQFF. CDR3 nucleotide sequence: TGTGCCATCAGTGAGTCGAAGGGAGACAATGAGCAGTTCTTC.

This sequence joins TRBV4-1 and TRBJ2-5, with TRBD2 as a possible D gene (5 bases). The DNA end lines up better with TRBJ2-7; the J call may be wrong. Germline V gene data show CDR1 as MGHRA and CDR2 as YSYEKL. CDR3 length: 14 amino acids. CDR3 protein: CASSQDGVSYEQYF. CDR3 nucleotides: TGCGCCAGCAGCCAAGACGGGGTCTCCTACGAGCAGTACTTC.

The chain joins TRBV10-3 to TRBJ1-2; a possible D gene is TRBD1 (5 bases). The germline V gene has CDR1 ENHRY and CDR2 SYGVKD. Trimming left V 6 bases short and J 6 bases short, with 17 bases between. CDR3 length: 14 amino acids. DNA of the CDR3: TGTGCCATCAGGGAGGGGACTGGGGCTGATGGCTACACCTTC. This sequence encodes CAIREGTGADGYTF.

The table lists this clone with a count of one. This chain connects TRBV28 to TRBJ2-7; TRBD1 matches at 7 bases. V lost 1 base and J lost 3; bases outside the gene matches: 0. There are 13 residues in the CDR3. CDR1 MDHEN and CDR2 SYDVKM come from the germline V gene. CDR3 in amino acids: CASSLSGGYEQYF. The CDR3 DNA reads TGTGCCAGCAGTTTATCAGGGGGCTACGAGCAGTACTTC.

The DNA of the CDR3 is TGTGCCAGTAACGGGAGAAAGGGGGCCGGCACAGATACGCAGTATTTT. Residues: CASNGRKGAGTDTQYF. The V call is TRBV19, the J call TRBJ2-3, with a weak D call TRBD1 (7 bases). V was trimmed by 7 bases and J by 1 base, leaving 18 bases between them. The CDR3 covers 16 residues. Germline loops: CDR1 LNHDA, CDR2 SQIVND (reference sequence).

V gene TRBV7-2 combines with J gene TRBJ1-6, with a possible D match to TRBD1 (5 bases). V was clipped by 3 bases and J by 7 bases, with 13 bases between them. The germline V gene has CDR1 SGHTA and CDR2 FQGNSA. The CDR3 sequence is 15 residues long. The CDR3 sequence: CASSFAGSANSPLHF. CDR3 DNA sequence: TGTGCCAGCAGCTTCGCAGGGTCGGCCAATTCACCCCTCCACTTT.

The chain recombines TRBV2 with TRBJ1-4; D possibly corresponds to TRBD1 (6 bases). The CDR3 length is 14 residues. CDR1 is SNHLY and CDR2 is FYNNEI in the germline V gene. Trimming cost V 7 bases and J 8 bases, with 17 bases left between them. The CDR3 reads CASNRNREKEKLFF. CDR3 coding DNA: TGTGCCAGCAACCGAAACAGGGAGAAAGAAAAACTGTTTTTT.

DNA for the CDR3: TGTGCCAGCAGTTTAGGAGAGGGACAGGGGACAGGGGAGACCCAGTACTTC. It codes for CASSLGEGQGTGETQYF. The chain links TRBV28 to TRBJ2-5; 10 bases fit TRBD1. The CDR3 loop spans 17 amino acids. V shed 2 bases and J 5 bases; nucleotides not matched to a gene: 11. The germline V gene encodes CDR1 MDHEN and CDR2 SYDVKM.

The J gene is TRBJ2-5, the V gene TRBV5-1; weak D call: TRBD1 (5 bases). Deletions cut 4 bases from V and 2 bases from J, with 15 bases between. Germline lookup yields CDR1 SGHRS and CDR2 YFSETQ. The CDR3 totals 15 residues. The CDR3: CASSPQGRSQETQYF. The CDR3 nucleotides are TGCGCCAGCAGCCCCCAGGGCAGGAGTCAAGAGACCCAGTACTTC.

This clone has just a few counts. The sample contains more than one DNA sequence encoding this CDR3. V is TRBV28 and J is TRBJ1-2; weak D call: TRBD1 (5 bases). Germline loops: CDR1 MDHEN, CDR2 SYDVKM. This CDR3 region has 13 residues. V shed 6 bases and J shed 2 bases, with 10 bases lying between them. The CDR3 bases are TGTGCCAGCAGAGACAGTATAAACTATGGCTACACCTTC. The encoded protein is CASRDSINYGYTF.

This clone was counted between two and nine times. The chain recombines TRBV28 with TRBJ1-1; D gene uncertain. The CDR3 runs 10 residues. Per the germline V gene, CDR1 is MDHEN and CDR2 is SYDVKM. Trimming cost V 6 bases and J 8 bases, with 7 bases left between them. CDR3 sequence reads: CASSNSEAFF. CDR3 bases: TGTGCCAGCAGCAACAGCGAAGCTTTCTTT.

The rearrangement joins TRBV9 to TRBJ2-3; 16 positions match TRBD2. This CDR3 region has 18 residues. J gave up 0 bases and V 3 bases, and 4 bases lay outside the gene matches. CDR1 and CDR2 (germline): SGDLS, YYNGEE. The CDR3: CASSAGLAGGSSTDTQYF. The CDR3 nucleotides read TGTGCCAGCAGCGCGGGACTAGCGGGAGGGTCTAGCACAGATACGCAGTATTTT.

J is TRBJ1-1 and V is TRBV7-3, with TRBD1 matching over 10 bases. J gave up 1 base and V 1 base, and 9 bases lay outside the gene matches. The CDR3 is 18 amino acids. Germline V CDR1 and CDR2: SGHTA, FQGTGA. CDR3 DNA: TGTGCCAGCAGCTTAAAGTCCCGGACAGGGGGTCGGAACACTGAAGCTTTCTTT. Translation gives CASSLKSRTGGRNTEAFF.